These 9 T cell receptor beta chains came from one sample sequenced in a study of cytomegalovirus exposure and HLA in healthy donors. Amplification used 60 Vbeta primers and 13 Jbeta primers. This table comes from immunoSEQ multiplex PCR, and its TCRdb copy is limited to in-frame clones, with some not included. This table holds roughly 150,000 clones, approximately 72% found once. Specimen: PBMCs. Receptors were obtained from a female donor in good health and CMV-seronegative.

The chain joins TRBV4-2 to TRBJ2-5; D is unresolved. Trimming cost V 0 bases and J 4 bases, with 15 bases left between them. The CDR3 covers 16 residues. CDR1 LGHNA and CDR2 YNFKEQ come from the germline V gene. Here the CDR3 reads CASSQDQAARRETQYF. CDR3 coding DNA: TGTGCCAGCAGCCAAGATCAGGCCGCCAGACGAGAGACCCAGTACTTC.

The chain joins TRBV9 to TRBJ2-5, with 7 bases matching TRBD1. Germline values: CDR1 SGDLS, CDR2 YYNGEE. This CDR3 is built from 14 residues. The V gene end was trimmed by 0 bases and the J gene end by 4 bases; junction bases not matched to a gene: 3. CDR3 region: CASSVDQGVETQYF. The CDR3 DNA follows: TGTGCCAGCAGCGTAGATCAGGGGGTAGAGACCCAGTACTTC.

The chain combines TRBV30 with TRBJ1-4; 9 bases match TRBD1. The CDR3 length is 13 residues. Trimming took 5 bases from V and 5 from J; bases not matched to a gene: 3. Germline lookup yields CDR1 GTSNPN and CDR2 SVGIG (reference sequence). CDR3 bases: TGTGCCTGGCGAGACAGGGGGAATGAAAAACTGTTTTTT. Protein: CAWRDRGNEKLFF.

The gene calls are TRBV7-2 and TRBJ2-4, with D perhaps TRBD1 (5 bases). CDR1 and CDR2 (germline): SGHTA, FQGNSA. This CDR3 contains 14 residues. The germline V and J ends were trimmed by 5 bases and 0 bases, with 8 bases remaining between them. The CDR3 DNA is TGTGCCAGCAGCACAGGCTCAGCCAAAAACATTCAGTACTTC. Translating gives CASSTGSAKNIQYF.

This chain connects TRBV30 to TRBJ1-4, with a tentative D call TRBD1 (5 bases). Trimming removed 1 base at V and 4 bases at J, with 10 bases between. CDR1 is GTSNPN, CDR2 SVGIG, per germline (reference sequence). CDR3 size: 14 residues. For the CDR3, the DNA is TGTGCCTGGAGTGCGGGCAGGGTTAATGAAAAACTGTTTTTT. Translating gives CAWSAGRVNEKLFF. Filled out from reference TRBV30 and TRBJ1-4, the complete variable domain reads SQTIHQWPATLVQPVGSPLSLECTVEGTSNPNLYWYRQAAGRGLQLLFYSVGIGQISSEVPQNLSASRPQDRQFILSSKKLLLSDSGFYLCAWSAGRVNEKLFFGSGTQLSVL.

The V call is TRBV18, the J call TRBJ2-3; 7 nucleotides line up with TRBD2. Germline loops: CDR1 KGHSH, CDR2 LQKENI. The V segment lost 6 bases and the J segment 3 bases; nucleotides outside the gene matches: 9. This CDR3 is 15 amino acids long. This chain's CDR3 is CASSPVRTSTDTQYF. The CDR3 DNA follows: TGTGCCAGCTCCCCAGTCCGGACTAGTACAGATACGCAGTATTTT.

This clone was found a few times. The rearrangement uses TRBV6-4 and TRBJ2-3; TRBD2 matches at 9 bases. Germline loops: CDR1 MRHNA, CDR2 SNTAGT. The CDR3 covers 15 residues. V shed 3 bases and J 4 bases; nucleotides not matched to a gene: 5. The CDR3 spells CASSDKRGESDTQYF. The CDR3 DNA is TGTGCCAGCAGTGATAAGCGGGGGGAGTCAGATACGCAGTATTTT.

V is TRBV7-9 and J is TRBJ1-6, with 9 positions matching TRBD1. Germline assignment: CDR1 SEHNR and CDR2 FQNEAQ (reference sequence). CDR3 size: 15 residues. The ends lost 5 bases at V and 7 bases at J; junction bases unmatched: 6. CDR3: CASSTGQGGNSPLHF. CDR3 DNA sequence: TGTGCCAGCAGCACGGGACAGGGAGGCAATTCACCCCTCCACTTT.

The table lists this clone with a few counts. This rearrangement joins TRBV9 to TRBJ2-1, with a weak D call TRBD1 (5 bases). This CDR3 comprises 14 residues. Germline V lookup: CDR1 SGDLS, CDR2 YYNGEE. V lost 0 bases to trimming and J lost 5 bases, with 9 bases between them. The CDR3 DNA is TGTGCCAGCAGCGTAGGTACCAGGGACAATGAGCAGTTCTTC. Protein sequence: CASSVGTRDNEQFF.